This TCR beta chain was identified in a study of PD-1 blockade in classical Hodgkin lymphoma (dated by TCRdb to 2018 to 2021). The study in broad terms: Nivolumab dosing was 3 mg/kg intravenously every 2 weeks, continuing until either disease progression or unacceptable toxicity. The study used TCR beta sequencing and CyTOF to define a peripheral blood immune signature of response to PD-1 blockade in classical Hodgkin lymphoma. The paper as a whole reports these results and caveats: Lower diversity was seen in patients whose nivolumab began less than 1 year after ASCT, and these patients were left out of later analyses so that immune reconstitution would not confound the results. Baseline TCR diversity was reported as lower in newly diagnosed patients than in healthy donors, and lower still in relapsed/refractory patients. By C4D1, a significant rise was seen in CD4+ TCR diversity but not in CD8+ TCR diversity (p=0.0027 vs p=0.16), and the rise was most apparent among complete responders (p=0.02). Among trial patients, those achieving complete response had baseline diversity similar to that of newly diagnosed patients, while diversity was significantly lower in partial responders and progressors. The study covered only a single clinical trial cohort, and the causes of the repertoire differences, possibly disease activity or prior therapy, were still not defined.

According to the study, the label for this sample's time point signals: cycle 4 day 1 (C4D1), after less than 7 weeks of nivolumab. Relapse after autologous stem cell transplantation had occurred in all trial patients, and cohorts A, B and C were distinguished by prior brentuximab vedotin exposure. The trial cohort was composed of 55 to 65 patients with relapsed/refractory classical Hodgkin lymphoma, for whom complete response, partial response or progressive disease was recorded as best overall response. Trial patients were treated with single-agent nivolumab in the multi-cohort phase II CheckMate 205 trial. Best overall response was determined by an independent review committee according to the 2007 International Working Group response criteria. Trial PBMCs were collected immediately before nivolumab initiation (C1D1) and during therapy at cycle 2 day 1 and cycle 4 day 1. Peripheral blood was collected in 8 mL Vacutainer Cell Preparation Tubes, from which PBMCs were isolated by centrifugation and then cryopreserved.

The Qiagen DNeasy kit was used to extract genomic DNA both from unsorted PBMCs and from the negatively selected CD4+ and CD8+ fractions. Using primers that anneal to V and J segments, immunoSEQ multiplex PCR amplified the TCR beta CDR3 regions. A synthetic immune receptor repertoire was used to minimize amplification bias, and any remaining bias was removed computationally after sequencing. Processing in the source paper ran as follows. Repertoire diversity was quantified as the Shannon entropy index using custom Python scripts. The unsorted, CD4+ and CD8+ repertoires were each analyzed separately, with the exception of combined analyses, where CD4+ and CD8+ sequences were merged in silico. A clone counted as expanded when the clone's frequency after treatment rose at least 2-fold relative to C1D1, and clones undetected at baseline were given a pseudocount of 0.5. Singleton clones were defined as clones with 0 or 1 copy at C1D1, and non-singleton clones were defined as clones with 2 or more copies. Clones expanded in unsorted samples were assigned a CD4+, CD8+ or unknown annotation through matching of protein sequences in sorted samples from the same patient. Wilcoxon tests on paired samples were used to test diversity changes from C1D1 to C4D1. In its TCRdb copy, this immuneACCESS table keeps in-frame sequences only and misses some clones. Where compared with another copy, unresolved V genes explain less than half of these, and the others have no known cause. D and trimming were read from the DNA, whereas the V and J calls and clone size are those reported in that table. Within this sample are fewer than 100,000 clones, with just over 90% of them counted one time only. The ten top clones hold just under 2% of the sample.

In the case of this clone: The antigen it binds to is not known. No quality values exist for individual bases; no much larger clone is one base distant.

This sample comprised peripheral blood mononuclear cells (PBMCs), obtained before the fourth cycle of nivolumab. The source of this sequence is a human donor with classical Hodgkin lymphoma.

Here is the DNA: TGCGCCAGCGGCAGGGTGAACACTGAAGCTTTCTTT. Protein translation: CASGRVNTEAFF. The chain couples TRBV5-1 to TRBJ1-1; TRBD1 could be the D gene, as 5 bases match. Reading the germline V gene gives CDR1 SGHRS and CDR2 YFSETQ. The junction carries 7 bases between V and J, which are trimmed by 7 bases and 0 bases respectively. The CDR3 measures 12 amino acids from cysteine to phenylalanine. Just the 36-base CDR3 DNA is kept, in frame starting at base 1.